Below, one T cell receptor (beta chain) is given with its context. The antigen is not known. This specimen belongs to a study of T cell repertoires in cytomegalovirus infection. Study-level information: The public TCR beta signatures pointed to both CMV infection and matching HLA type. Regarding the study as a whole: The ex vivo response showed dominance by HLA-C-restricted CMV-specific TCR beta clonotypes. Carriers of CMV and the relevant HLA type were discriminated by public TCR beta frequency.

Germline values: CDR1 SQVTM, CDR2 ANQGSEA. Trimming removed 2 bases at V and 2 bases at J, with 10 bases between. The CDR3 sequence is 13 residues long. TCRdb passed the reads through MiXCR, listing each CDR3 protein once. The sample carries roughly 760,000 distinct CDR3 sequences, roughly 35% recorded once. The rearrangement uses TRBV29-1 and TRBJ2-7, with a weak D call TRBD1 (6 bases). The receptor's source is a human donor in good health (CMV status not recorded). Some clones in this sample may be carry-over from other donors' samples. The specimen sequenced was PBMCs. The CDR3 loop is CSVEPQGTYEQYF. The CDR3 nucleotides are TGCAGCGTTGAACCTCAGGGGACCTACGAGCAGTACTTC.